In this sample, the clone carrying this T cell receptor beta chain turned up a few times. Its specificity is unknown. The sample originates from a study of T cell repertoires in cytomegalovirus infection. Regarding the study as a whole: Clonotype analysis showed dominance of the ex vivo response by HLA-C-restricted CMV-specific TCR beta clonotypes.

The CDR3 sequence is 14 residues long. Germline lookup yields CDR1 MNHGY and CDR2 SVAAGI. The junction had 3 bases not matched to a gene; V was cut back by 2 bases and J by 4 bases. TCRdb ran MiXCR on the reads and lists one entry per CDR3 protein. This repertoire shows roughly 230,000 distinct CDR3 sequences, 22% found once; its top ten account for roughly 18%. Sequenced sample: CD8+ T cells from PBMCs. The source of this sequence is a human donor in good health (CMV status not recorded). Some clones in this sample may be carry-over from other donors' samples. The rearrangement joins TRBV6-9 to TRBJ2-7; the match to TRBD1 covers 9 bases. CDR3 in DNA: TGTGCCAGCAGTTATAACAGGGGGCTTTACGAGCAGTACTTC. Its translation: CASSYNRGLYEQYF.